The clone carrying this TCR beta chain was picked up many times. The data were obtained in a study of T cells after posttransplantation cyclophosphamide. This table comes from immunoSEQ multiplex PCR, and its TCRdb copy is limited to in-frame clones, with some not included. This record lists about 44,000 clones, none seen once only, and the top ten clones contain approximately 2%. CDR1 and CDR2 (germline): LGHNA, YSLEER. Trimming removed 0 bases from V and 3 bases from J, with 12 bases in between. This CDR3 region has 17 residues. Sequencing was done on a sample of PBMCs. V and J are TRBV4-3 and TRBJ2-6; D ambiguous. This clonotype originated in a man aged 35-49 years in good health, CMV-negative, and a related stem cell transplant donor. CDR3 region: CASSQDLGGVGANVLTF. Here the CDR3 DNA reads TGCGCCAGCAGCCAAGATCTAGGCGGAGTTGGGGCCAACGTCCTGACTTTC.